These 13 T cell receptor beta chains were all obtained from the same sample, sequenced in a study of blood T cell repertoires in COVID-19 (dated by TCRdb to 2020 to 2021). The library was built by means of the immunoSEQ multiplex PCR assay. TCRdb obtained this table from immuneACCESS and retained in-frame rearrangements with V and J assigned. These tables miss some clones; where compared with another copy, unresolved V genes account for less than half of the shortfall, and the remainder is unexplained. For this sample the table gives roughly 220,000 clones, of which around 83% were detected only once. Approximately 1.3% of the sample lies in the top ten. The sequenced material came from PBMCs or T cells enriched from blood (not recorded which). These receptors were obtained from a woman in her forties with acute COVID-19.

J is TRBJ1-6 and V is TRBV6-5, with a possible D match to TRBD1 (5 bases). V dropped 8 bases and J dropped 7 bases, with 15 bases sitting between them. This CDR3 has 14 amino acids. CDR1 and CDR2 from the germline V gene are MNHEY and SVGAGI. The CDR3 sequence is CASQGPNTNSPLHF. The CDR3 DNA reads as TGTGCCAGCCAGGGTCCAAACACCAATTCACCCCTCCACTTT.

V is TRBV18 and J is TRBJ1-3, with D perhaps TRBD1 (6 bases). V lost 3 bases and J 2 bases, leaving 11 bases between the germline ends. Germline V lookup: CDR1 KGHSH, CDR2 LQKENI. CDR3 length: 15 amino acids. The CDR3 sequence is CASSPRTGTGNTIYF. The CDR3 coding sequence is TGTGCCAGCTCACCGCGAACAGGGACTGGAAACACCATATATTTT.

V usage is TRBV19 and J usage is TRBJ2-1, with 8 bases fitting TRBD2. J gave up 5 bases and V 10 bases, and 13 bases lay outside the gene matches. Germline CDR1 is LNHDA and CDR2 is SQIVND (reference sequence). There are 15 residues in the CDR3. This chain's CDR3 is CATTPGTSADNEQFF. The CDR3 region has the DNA TGTGCCACTACCCCCGGGACTAGTGCCGACAATGAGCAGTTCTTC.

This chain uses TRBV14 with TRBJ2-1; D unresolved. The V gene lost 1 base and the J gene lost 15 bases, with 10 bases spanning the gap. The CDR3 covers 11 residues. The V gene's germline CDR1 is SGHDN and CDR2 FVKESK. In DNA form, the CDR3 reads TGTGCCAGCAGCCAAGGGATTAGCATGTTCTTC. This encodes CASSQGISMFF. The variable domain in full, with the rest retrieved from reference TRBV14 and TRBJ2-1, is EAGVTQFPSHSVIEKGQTVTLRCDPISGHDNLYWYRRVMGKEIKFLLHFVKESKQDESGMPNNRFLAERTGGTYSTLKVQPAELEDSGVYFCASSQGISMFFGPGTRLTVL.

Here the CDR3 DNA reads TGTGCCAGCAGTGTAGGGACAGGGCTTGGCTACACCTTC. It encodes CASSVGTGLGYTF. This chain uses TRBV12-3 or TRBV12-4 with TRBJ1-2, with TRBD1 matching over 9 bases. This CDR3 comprises 13 residues. Unmatched junction bases numbered 5, after V lost 5 bases and J lost 7 bases.

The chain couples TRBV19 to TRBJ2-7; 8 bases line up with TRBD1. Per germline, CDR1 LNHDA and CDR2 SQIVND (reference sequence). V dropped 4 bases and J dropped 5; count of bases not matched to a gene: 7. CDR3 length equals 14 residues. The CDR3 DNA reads TGTGCCAGTAGTAAGACAGGGGTACTTAACGAGCAGTACTTC. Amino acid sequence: CASSKTGVLNEQYF.

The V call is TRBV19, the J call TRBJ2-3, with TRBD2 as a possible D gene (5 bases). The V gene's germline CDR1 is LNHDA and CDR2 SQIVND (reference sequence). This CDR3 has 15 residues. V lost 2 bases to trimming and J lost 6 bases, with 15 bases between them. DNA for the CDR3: TGTGCCAGTAGTATAAAAGGGTTTTCGGGGGATACGCAGTATTTT. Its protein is CASSIKGFSGDTQYF. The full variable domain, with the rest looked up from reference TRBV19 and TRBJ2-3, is DGGITQSPKYLFRKEGQNVTLSCEQNLNHDAMYWYRQDPGQGLRLIYYSQIVNDFQKGDIAEGYSVSREKKESFPLTVTSAQKNPTAFYLCASSIKGFSGDTQYFGPGTRLTVL.

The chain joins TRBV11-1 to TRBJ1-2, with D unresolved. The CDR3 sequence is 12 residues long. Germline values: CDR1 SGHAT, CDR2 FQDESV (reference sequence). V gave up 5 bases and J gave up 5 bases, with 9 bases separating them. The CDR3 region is CASSRGIYGYTF. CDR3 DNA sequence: TGTGCCAGCAGCCGGGGTATTTATGGCTACACCTTC.

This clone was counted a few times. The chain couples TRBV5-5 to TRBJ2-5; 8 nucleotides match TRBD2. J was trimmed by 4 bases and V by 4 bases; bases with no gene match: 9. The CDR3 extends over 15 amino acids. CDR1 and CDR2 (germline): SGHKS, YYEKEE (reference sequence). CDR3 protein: CASSPGLAVPETQYF. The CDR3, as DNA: TGTGCCAGCAGCCCAGGACTAGCCGTCCCAGAGACCCAGTACTTC.

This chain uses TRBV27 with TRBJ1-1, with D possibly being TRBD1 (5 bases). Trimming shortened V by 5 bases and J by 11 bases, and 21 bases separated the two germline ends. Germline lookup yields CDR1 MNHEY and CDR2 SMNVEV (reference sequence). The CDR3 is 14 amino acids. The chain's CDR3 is CASSKKLPGYLAFF. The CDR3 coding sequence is TGTGCCAGCAGTAAAAAGCTTCCAGGGTACTTGGCTTTCTTT.

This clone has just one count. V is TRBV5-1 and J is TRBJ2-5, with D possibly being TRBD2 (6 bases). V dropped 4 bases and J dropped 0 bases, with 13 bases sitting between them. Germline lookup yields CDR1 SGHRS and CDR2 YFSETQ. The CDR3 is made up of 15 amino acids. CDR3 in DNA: TGCGCCAGCAGCGGGATAGCGGCTAACCAAGAGACCCAGTACTTC. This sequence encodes CASSGIAANQETQYF.

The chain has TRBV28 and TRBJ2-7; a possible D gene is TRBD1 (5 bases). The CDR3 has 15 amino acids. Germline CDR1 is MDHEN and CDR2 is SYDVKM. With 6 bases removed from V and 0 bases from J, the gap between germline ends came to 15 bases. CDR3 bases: TGTGCCAGCAGGCCTTGGACATTATCCTCCTACGAGCAGTACTTC. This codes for CASRPWTLSSYEQYF.

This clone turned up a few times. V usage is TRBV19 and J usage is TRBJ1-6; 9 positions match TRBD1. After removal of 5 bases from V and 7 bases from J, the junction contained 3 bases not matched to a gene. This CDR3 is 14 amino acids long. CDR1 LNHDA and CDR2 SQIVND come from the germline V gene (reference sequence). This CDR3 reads CASSGQGKNSPLHF. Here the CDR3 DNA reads TGTGCCAGTAGTGGACAGGGGAAGAATTCACCCCTCCACTTT.